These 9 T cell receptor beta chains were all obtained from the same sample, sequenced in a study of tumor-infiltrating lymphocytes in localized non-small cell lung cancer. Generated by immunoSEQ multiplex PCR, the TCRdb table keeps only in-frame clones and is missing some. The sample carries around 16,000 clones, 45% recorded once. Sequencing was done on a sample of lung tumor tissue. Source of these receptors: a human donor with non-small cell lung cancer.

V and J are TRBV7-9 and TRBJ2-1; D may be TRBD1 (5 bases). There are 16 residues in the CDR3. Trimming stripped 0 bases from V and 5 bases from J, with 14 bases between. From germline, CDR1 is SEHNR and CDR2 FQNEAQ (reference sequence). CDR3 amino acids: CASSLARRTLNNEQFF. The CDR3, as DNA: TGTGCCAGCAGCTTAGCACGGCGGACACTCAACAATGAGCAGTTCTTC.

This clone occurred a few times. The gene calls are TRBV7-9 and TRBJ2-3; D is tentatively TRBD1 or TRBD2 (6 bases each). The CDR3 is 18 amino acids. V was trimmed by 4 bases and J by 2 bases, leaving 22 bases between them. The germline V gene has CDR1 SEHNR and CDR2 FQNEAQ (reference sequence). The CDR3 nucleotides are TGTGCCAGCAGCTCATCCACTGGGGGGCCAGGTTACACAGATACGCAGTATTTT. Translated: CASSSSTGGPGYTDTQYF.

This CDR3 reads CASSQGEYSGNTIYF. The DNA of the CDR3 is TGTGCCAGCAGCCAAGGAGAGTACTCTGGAAACACCATATATTTT. The chain employs TRBV4-2 and TRBJ1-3; D is uncertain. The V gene lost 1 base and the J gene lost 0 bases, with 7 bases spanning the gap. This CDR3 has 15 residues. Germline V CDR1 and CDR2: LGHNA, YNFKEQ.

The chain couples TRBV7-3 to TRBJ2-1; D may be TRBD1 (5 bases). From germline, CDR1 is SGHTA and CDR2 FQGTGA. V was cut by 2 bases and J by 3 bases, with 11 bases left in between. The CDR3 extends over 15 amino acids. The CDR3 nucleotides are TGTGCCAGCAGCTTATCAGGGTCGGACTACAATGAGCAGTTCTTC. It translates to CASSLSGSDYNEQFF.

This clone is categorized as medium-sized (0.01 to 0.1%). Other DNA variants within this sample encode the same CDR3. CDR3 nucleotide sequence: TGTGCCAGTAGGGCGGGGAGCACAGATACGCAGTATTTT. Residues: CASRAGSTDTQYF. V usage is TRBV19 and J usage is TRBJ2-3; D possibly corresponds to TRBD2 (6 bases). The germline CDR1 and CDR2 sequences are LNHDA and SQIVND (reference sequence). The CDR3 runs to 13 residues. V gave up 6 bases and J gave up 0 bases, with 7 bases separating them. Complete variable domain (other parts from reference TRBV19 and TRBJ2-3): DGGITQSPKYLFRKEGQNVTLSCEQNLNHDAMYWYRQDPGQGLRLIYYSQIVNDFQKGDIAEGYSVSREKKESFPLTVTSAQKNPTAFYLCASRAGSTDTQYFGPGTRLTVL.

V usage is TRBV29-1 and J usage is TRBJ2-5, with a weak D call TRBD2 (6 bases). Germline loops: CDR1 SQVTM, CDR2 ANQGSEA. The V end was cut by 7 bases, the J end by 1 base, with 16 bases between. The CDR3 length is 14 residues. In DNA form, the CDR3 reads TGCAGCGCCAAAGGCGGGGTCCCCCAAGAGACCCAGTACTTC. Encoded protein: CSAKGGVPQETQYF.

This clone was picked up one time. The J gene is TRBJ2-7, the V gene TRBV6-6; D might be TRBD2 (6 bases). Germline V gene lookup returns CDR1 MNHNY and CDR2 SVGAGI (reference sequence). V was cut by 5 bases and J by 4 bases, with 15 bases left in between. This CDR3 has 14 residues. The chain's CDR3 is CASSPAGGWYEQYF. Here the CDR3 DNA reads TGTGCCAGCAGTCCCGCCGGGGGATGGTACGAGCAGTACTTC.

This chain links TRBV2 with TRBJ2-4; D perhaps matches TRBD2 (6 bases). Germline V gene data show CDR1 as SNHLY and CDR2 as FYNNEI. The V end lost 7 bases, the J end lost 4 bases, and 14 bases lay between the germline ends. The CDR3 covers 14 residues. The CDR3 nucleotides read TGTGCCAGCACTGCCGCGGGGCTAAAAAACATTCAGTACTTC. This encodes CASTAAGLKNIQYF.

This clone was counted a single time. The DNA of the CDR3 is TGTGCCAGCAGTCCGGGTCCGGCCATACGGGGCTCTGGAAACACCATATATTTT. Amino acids: CASSPGPAIRGSGNTIYF. The chain is built from TRBV7-3 and TRBJ1-3; no firm D call. CDR3 size: 18 residues. Germline lookup yields CDR1 SGHTA and CDR2 FQGTGA. V gave up 6 bases and J gave up 0 bases, with 21 bases separating them.